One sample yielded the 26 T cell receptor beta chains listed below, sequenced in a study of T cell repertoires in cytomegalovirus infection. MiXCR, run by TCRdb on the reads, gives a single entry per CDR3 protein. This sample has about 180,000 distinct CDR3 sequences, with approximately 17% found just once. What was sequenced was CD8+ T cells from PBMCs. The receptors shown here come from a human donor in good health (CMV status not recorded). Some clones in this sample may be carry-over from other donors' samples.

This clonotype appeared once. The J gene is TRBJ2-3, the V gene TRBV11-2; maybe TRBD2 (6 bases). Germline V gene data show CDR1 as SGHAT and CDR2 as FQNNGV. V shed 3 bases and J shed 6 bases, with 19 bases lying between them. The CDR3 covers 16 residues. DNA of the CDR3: TGTGCCAGCAGCTTCCCTGTTTTGTGGGGGGACGATACGCAGTATTTT. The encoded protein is CASSFPVLWGDDTQYF. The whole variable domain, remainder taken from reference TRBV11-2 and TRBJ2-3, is EAGVAQSPRYKIIEKRQSVAFWCNPISGHATLYWYQQILGQGPKLLIQFQNNGVVDDSQLPKDRFSAERLKGVDSTLKIQPAKLEDSAVYLCASSFPVLWGDDTQYFGPGTRLTVL.

Here the CDR3 reads CATSRARQGVQPQHF. The CDR3 coding sequence is TGTGCCACCAGCAGAGCTCGGCAGGGGGTGCAGCCCCAGCATTTT. The chain is built from TRBV15 and TRBJ1-5, with 7 nucleotides matching TRBD1. The CDR3 contains 15 residues. After removal of 1 base from V and 7 bases from J, the junction contained 7 bases not matched to a gene. CDR1 LNHNV and CDR2 YYDKDF come from the germline V gene (reference sequence).

The CDR3 DNA is TGTGCCAGCAGCCCTTGGTCCGGGGGGGCCTACAATGAGCAGTTCTTC. This sequence encodes CASSPWSGGAYNEQFF. The V and J genes are TRBV7-6 and TRBJ2-1, with TRBD2 matching over 8 bases. The CDR3 extends over 16 amino acids. V lost 5 bases and J lost 2; bases outside the gene matches: 8. CDR1 and CDR2 from the germline V gene are SGHVS and FNYEAQ.

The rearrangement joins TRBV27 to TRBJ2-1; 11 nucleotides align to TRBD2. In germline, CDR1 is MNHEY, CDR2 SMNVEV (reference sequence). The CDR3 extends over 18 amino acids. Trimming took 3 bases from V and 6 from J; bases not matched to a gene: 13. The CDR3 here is CASSLYSFSGGGFNEQFF. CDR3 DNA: TGTGCCAGCAGTTTGTACTCCTTTAGCGGGGGGGGTTTCAATGAGCAGTTCTTC.

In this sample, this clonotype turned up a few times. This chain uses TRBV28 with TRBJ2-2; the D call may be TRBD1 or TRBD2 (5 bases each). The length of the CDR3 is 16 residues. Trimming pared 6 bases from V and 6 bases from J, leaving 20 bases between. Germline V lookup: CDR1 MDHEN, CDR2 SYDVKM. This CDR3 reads CASSPRDMGSAGELFF. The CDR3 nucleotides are TGTGCCAGCAGCCCCAGGGATATGGGTAGCGCCGGGGAGCTGTTTTTT.

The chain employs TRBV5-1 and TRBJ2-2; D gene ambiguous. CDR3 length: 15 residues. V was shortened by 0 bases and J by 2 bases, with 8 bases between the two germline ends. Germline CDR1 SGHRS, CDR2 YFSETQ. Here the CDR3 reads CASSLELVNTGELFF. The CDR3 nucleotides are TGCGCCAGCAGCTTGGAACTGGTAAACACCGGGGAGCTGTTTTTT.

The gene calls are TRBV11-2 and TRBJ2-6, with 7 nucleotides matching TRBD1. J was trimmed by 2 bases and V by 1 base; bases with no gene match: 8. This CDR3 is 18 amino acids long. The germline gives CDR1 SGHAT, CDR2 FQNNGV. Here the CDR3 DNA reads TGTGCCAGCAGCTTAGGGGACAGTGAACTAGCTGGGGCCAACGTCCTGACTTTC. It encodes CASSLGDSELAGANVLTF.

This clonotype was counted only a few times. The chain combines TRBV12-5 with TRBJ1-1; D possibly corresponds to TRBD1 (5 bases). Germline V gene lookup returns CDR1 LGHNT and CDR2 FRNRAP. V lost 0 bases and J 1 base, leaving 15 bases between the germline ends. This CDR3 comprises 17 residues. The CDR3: CASGLVQRGKGNTEAFF. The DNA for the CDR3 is TGTGCTAGTGGTTTGGTACAAAGGGGAAAGGGGAACACTGAAGCTTTCTTT.

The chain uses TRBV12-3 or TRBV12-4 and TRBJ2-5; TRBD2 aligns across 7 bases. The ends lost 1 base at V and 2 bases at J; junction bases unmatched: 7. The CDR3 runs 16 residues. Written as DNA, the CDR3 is TGTGCCAGCAGTTTAGGCGAGCGGGGAGAACAAGAGACCCAGTACTTC. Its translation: CASSLGERGEQETQYF.

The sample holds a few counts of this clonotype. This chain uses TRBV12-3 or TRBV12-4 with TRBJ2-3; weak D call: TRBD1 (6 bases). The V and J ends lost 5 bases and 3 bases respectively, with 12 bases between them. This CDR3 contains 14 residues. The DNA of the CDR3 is TGTGCCAGCAGTCTTACAGGGCTAACAGATACGCAGTATTTT. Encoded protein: CASSLTGLTDTQYF.

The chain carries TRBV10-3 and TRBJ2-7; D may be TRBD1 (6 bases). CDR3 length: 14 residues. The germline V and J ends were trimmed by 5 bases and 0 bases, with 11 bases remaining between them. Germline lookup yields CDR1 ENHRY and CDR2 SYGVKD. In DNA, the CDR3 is TGTGCCATCAGTCAGGGGTCTAGCTCCTACGAGCAGTACTTC. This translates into CAISQGSSSYEQYF.

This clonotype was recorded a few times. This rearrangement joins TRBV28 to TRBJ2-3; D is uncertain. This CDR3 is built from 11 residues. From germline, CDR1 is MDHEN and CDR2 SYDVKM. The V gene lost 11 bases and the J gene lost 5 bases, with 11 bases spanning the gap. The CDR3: CAARGVDTQYF. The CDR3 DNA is TGTGCCGCCAGAGGAGTAGATACGCAGTATTTT.

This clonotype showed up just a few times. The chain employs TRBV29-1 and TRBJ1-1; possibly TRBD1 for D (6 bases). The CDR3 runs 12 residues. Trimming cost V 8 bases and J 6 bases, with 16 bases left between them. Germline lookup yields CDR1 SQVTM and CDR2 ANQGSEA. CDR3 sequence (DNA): TGCAGCTCATTCGAGGGGGGGGCTGAAGCTTTCTTT. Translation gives CSSFEGGAEAFF.

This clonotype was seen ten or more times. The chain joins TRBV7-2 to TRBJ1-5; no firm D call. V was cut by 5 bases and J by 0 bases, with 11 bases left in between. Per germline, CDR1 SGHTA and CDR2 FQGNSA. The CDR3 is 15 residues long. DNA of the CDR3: TGTGCCAGCAGCCATCCACGGGGTAGCAATCAGCCCCAGCATTTT. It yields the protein CASSHPRGSNQPQHF. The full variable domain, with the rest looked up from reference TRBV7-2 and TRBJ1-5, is GAGVSQSPSNKVTEKGKDVELRCDPISGHTALYWYRQSLGQGLEFLIYFQGNSAPDKSGLPSDRFSAERTGGSVSTLTIQRTQQEDSAVYLCASSHPRGSNQPQHFGDGTRLSIL.

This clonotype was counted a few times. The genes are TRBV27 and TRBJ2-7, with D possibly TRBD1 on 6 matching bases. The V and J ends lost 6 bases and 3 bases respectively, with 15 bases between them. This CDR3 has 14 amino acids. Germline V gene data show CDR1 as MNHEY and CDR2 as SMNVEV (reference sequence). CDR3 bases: TGTGCCAGCAGACCCCGGGACACCCTCTACGAGCAGTACTTC. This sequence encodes CASRPRDTLYEQYF.

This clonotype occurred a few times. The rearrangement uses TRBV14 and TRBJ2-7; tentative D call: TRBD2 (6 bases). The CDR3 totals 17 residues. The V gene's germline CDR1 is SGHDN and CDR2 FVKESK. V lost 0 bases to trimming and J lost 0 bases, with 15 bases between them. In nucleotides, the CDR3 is TGTGCCAGCAGCCAAGATCGAGCGGGCTTGATCTCCTACGAGCAGTACTTC. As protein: CASSQDRAGLISYEQYF.

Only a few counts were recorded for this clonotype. CDR3 in DNA: TGCAGCGTTGAAGATCGACACAGGGCTAGGGGCGTCCTGACTTTC. Translated, it gives CSVEDRHRARGVLTF. The V call is TRBV29-1, the J call TRBJ2-6; a possible D gene is TRBD1 (6 bases). CDR3 length: 15 amino acids. The V gene lost 0 bases and the J gene lost 12 bases, with 18 bases spanning the gap. The germline V gene has CDR1 SQVTM and CDR2 ANQGSEA.

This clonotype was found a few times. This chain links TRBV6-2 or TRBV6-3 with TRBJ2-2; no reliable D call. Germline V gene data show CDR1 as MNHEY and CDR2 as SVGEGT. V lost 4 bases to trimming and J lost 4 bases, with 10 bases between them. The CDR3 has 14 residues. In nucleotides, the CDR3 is TGTGCCAGCAGTTCGTACAGACGCACCGGGGAGCTGTTTTTT. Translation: CASSSYRRTGELFF.

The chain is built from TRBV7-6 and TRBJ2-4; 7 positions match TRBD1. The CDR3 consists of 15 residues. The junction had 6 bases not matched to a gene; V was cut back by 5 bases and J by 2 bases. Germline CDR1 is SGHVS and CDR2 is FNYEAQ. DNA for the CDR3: TGTGCCAGCAGCCCTAAGACAGGGTCCAAAAACATTCAGTACTTC. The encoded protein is CASSPKTGSKNIQYF. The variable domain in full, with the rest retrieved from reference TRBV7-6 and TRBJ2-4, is GAGVSQSPRYKVTKRGQDVALRCDPISGHVSLYWYRQALGQGPEFLTYFNYEAQQDKSGLPNDRFSAERPEGSISTLTIQRTEQRDSAMYRCASSPKTGSKNIQYFGAGTRLSVL.

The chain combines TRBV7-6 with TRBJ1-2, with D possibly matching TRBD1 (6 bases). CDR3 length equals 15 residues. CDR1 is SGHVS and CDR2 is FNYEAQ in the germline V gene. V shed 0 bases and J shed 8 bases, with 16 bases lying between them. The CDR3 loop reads CASSLAGDILEGYTF. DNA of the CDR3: TGTGCCAGCAGCTTAGCGGGGGACATACTCGAGGGCTACACCTTC.

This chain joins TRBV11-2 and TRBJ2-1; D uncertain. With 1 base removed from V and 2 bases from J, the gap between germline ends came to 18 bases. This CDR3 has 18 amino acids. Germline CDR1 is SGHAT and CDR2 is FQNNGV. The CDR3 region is CASSLGPAQSGTYNEQFF. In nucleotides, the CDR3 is TGTGCCAGCAGCTTAGGTCCAGCCCAATCTGGGACCTACAATGAGCAGTTCTTC.

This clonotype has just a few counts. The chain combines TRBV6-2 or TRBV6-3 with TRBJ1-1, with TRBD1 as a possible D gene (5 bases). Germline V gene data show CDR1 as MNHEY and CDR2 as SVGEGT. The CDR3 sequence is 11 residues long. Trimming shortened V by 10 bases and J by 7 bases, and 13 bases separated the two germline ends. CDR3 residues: CATTGGIEAFF. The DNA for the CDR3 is TGTGCCACCACGGGGGGAATTGAAGCTTTCTTT.

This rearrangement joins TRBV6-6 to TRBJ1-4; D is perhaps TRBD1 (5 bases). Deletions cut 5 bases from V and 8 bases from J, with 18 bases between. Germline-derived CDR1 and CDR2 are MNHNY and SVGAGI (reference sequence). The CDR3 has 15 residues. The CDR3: CASSERQQRWEKLFF. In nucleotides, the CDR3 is TGTGCCAGCAGTGAGCGACAGCAGAGATGGGAAAAACTGTTTTTT.

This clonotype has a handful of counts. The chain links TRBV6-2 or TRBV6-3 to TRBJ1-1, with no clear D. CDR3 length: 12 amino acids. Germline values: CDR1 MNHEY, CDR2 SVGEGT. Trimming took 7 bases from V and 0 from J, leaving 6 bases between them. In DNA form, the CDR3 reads TGTGCCAGCAAAGTAGTGAACACTGAAGCTTTCTTT. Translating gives CASKVVNTEAFF.

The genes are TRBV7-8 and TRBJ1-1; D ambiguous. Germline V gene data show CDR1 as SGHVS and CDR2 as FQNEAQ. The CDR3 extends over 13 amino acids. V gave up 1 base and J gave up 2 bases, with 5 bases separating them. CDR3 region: CASSLEINTEAFF. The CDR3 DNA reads TGTGCCAGCAGCTTAGAAATAAACACTGAAGCTTTCTTT.

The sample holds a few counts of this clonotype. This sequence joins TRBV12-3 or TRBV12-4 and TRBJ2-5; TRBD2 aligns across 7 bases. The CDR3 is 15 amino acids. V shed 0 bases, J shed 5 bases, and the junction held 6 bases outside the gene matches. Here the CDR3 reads CASSLARAGWETQYF. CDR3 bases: TGTGCCAGCAGTTTAGCGCGAGCGGGGTGGGAGACCCAGTACTTC.